This T cell receptor beta chain comes out of a study of OX40 agonist ivuxolimab in advanced cancers. TCRdb keeps only in-frame clones here, not all; method: immunoSEQ multiplex PCR. The sample carries about 110,000 clones, over 75% recorded once. The CDR3 has 14 residues. J was trimmed by 7 bases and V by 4 bases; bases with no gene match: 4. Per the germline V gene, CDR1 is MNHNS and CDR2 is SASEGT. In this sample, this clone turned up once. The source of this sequence is an adult with an advanced solid tumor such as melanoma, head and neck, liver or kidney cancer. The chain combines TRBV6-1 with TRBJ1-6; 7 nucleotides line up with TRBD1. Specimen: CD4+ or CD8+ T cells sorted from blood, collected in a trial of the OX40 agonist ivuxolimab. The CDR3, as DNA: TGTGCCAGCAGTGTGGGGACAGCCAATTCACCCCTCCACTTT. Amino acid sequence: CASSVGTANSPLHF.